The 3 T cell receptor beta chains in this list originate from one sample, sequenced in a study of identical twins. TCRdb reanalysed the 5' RACE reads using MiXCR and keeps one entry per CDR3 protein. Among some 440,000 distinct CDR3 sequences listed, about 24% were seen once. These data are also associated with another study on T cells expressing NK-cell markers.

The material sequenced was CD4+ T cells sorted from blood. These receptors originate from a woman aged 18-29 years in good health.

This clonotype occurred a few times. The J gene is TRBJ2-1, the V gene TRBV20-1; 10 bases fit TRBD2. The CDR3 covers 16 residues. The junction had 13 bases not matched to a gene; V was cut back by 6 bases and J by 5 bases. Germline values: CDR1 DFQATT, CDR2 SNEGSKA (reference sequence). The CDR3 DNA reads TGCAGTGCCCCGCGTACAGCGGGAGGGCTGGACAATGAGCAGTTCTTC. Protein product: CSAPRTAGGLDNEQFF.

In this sample, this clonotype turned up a few times. The chain uses TRBV6-1 and TRBJ2-7; D uncertain. Trimming left V 4 bases short and J 3 bases short, with 10 bases between. Germline V lookup: CDR1 MNHNS, CDR2 SASEGT. The CDR3 sequence is 13 residues long. CDR3 sequence: CASSGAPIYEQYF. The CDR3 DNA reads TGTGCCAGCAGTGGGGCCCCCATCTACGAGCAGTACTTC.

V gene TRBV7-2 combines with J gene TRBJ2-2, with a possible D match to TRBD1 (6 bases). Deletions cut 3 bases from V and 7 bases from J, with 15 bases between. Looked up from germline, CDR1 is SGHTA and CDR2 is FQGNSA. CDR3 length: 15 residues. The CDR3, as DNA: TGTGCCAGCAGCTTCGTGGCAGGGGCAGGCGGGGAGCTGTTTTTT. Its protein is CASSFVAGAGGELFF.